Presented here are 18 T cell receptor beta chains from one specimen sequenced in a study of Graves' ophthalmopathy and Graves' hyperthyroidism. TCR beta CDR3 regions were amplified from RNA transcripts. RT-PCR in the first round used HTBI primers; a second-round multiplex PCR followed. TCRdb itself ran the multiplex PCR reads through MiXCR, one entry per CDR3 protein. The sample holds under 800,000 distinct CDR3 sequences; 22% are singletons and the top ten take approximately 7%. Material for sequencing was peripheral blood. The origin of the receptors is a young woman with stable Graves' hyperthyroidism. Some clones in this sample may be carry-over from other donors' samples.

This chain links TRBV6-5 with TRBJ1-1, with D maybe TRBD1 (5 bases). The CDR3 spans 14 residues. The ends were cut back, 4 bases at V and 4 bases at J, with 13 bases in the middle. Germline CDR1 MNHEY, CDR2 SVGAGI. CDR3 residues: CASSLEGRATEAFF. In DNA, the CDR3 is TGTGCCAGCAGTTTGGAGGGGAGGGCCACTGAAGCTTTCTTT.

The CDR3 reads CASSYKGDAAYEQYF. The DNA for the CDR3 is TGTGCCAGCAGTTACAAAGGGGACGCCGCCTACGAGCAGTACTTC. The chain couples TRBV6-5 to TRBJ2-7; D may match TRBD1 or TRBD2 (5 bases each). Trimming cost V 2 bases and J 2 bases, with 13 bases left between them. The CDR3 loop spans 15 amino acids. The germline V gene encodes CDR1 MNHEY and CDR2 SVGAGI.

This clonotype was recorded only once. The V call is TRBV6-1, the J call TRBJ2-7; 7 bases fit TRBD1. The CDR3 loop spans 15 amino acids. The V gene's germline CDR1 is MNHNS and CDR2 SASEGT. J lost 2 bases, V lost 2 bases, and 6 bases had no gene match. CDR3 nucleotides: TGTGCCAGCAGTGAAAGACAGGGAAATACCTACGAGCAGTACTTC. This sequence encodes CASSERQGNTYEQYF.

As regards this clonotype: Being one base from a much bigger clone, this may be a read error. V gene TRBV5-1 combines with J gene TRBJ2-5; TRBD1 aligns across 9 bases. The CDR3 is 15 residues long. Per the germline V gene, CDR1 is SGHRS and CDR2 is YFSETQ. CDR3 loop: CASSQPDRGQEIQYF. CDR3 in DNA: TGCGCCAGCAGCCAACCGGACAGGGGACAAGAGATCCAGTACTTC.

This clonotype was observed many times. J is TRBJ2-7 and V is TRBV18, with 8 bases identical to TRBD2. Germline V gene data show CDR1 as KGHSH and CDR2 as LQKENI. The CDR3 is made up of 15 amino acids. Trimming cost V 6 bases and J 3 bases; bases outside gene matches: 10. The CDR3 DNA is TGTGCCAGCTCCCAACGACCGGGACTAGTCTACGAGCAGTACTTC. Translating it yields CASSQRPGLVYEQYF.

The chain recombines TRBV12-3 or TRBV12-4 with TRBJ2-5, with 9 bases aligning to TRBD2. The V gene end was trimmed by 4 bases and the J gene end by 4 bases; junction bases not matched to a gene: 7. The CDR3 runs 15 residues. The CDR3 sequence: CASSSPGLATETQYF. CDR3 nucleotide sequence: TGTGCCAGCAGTTCGCCGGGACTAGCAACAGAGACCCAGTACTTC.

Ten or more counts support this clonotype. The V gene is TRBV6-5, the J gene TRBJ1-1, with TRBD1 identical over 8 bases. The CDR3 totals 14 residues. V dropped 2 bases and J dropped 4; count of bases not matched to a gene: 3. The germline V gene has CDR1 MNHEY and CDR2 SVGAGI. CDR3 protein: CASSYPDRVTEAFF. In DNA form, the CDR3 reads TGTGCCAGCAGTTACCCGGACAGGGTCACTGAAGCTTTCTTT.

In its sample, this clonotype was seen a few times. The chain links TRBV6-2 or TRBV6-3 to TRBJ1-5; D might be TRBD1 (6 bases). V was shortened by 5 bases and J by 3 bases, with 14 bases between the two germline ends. This CDR3 has 15 amino acids. The germline V gene has CDR1 MNHEY and CDR2 SVGEGT. The CDR3 region is CASSTREGVNQPQHF. The CDR3 coding sequence is TGTGCCAGCAGTACGAGAGAGGGGGTCAATCAGCCCCAGCATTTT.

This clonotype was found many times. An end of the junction does not agree with germline; a read error may underlie this. The V gene is TRBV5-6, the J gene TRBJ2-5; D uncertain. Germline V gene data show CDR1 as SGHDT and CDR2 as YYEEEE. This CDR3 region has 12 residues. CDR3 coding DNA: TGTGCCAGCAGCTTGACGGATCTGGAACAACACTTC. It specifies CASSLTDLEQHF.

This clonotype was seen ten or more times. This sequence joins TRBV27 and TRBJ2-7; D is perhaps TRBD2 (6 bases). Trimming took off 5 bases at V and 3 bases at J, with 14 bases between the two ends. CDR1 and CDR2 (germline): MNHEY, SMNVEV (reference sequence). The CDR3 consists of 14 residues. CDR3 in DNA: TGTGCCAGCAGTACCGGGACTCGACTCTACGAGCAGTACTTC. Its protein is CASSTGTRLYEQYF.

This clonotype came up a few times. J is TRBJ2-5 and V is TRBV19; TRBD2 matches 8 bases. Germline V CDR1 and CDR2: LNHDA, SQIVND (reference sequence). The CDR3 loop spans 16 amino acids. The J segment lost 9 bases and the V segment lost 0 bases, leaving 12 bases of the junction unmatched. The CDR3 DNA reads TGTGCCAGTAGTATAGATGTACTAGCGGCCCGGTCGTCCCAGTACTTC. Protein: CASSIDVLAARSSQYF.

With respect to this clonotype: One end of the junction does not line up with germline, which may come from a read error. This chain links TRBV6-5 with TRBJ2-5; no definite D call. Germline CDR1 reads MNHEY; CDR2 reads SVGAGI. CDR3 length: 11 residues. In DNA form, the CDR3 reads TGTGCCAGCAGTTACTCTAATACCCAGCACTTC. Amino acid sequence: CASSYSNTQHF.

This clonotype was seen a few times. A much larger clone differs from this one at a single base, so this may be a read error. No conserved phenylalanine or tryptophan ends this CDR3, so it is likely a read error. The rearrangement joins TRBV29-1 to TRBJ2-7; no firm D call. Germline CDR1 and CDR2: SQVTM and ANQGSEA. This CDR3 has 13 residues. Deletions cut 4 bases from V and 0 bases from J, with 10 bases between. Written as DNA, the CDR3 is TGCAGCGTTGTGAACCCGAGCTCCTACGAGCAGTACTAC. This sequence encodes CSVVNPSSYEQYY.

About this clonotype: A read error may explain this, as a much larger clone is one base away. This rearrangement joins TRBV6-2 or TRBV6-3 to TRBJ1-6; D ambiguous. From germline, CDR1 is MNHEY and CDR2 SVGEGT. Trimming removed 0 bases from V and 7 bases from J, with 4 bases in between. The CDR3 has 13 amino acids. CDR3 loop: CASSYSPNSPLHF. CDR3 nucleotide sequence: TGTGCCAGCAGTTACTCCCCCAATTCACCCCTCCACTTT.

As to this clonotype: This may be a read error, as it is one base from a much larger clone. This CDR3 is CASRTNRDRTLGELCF. The CDR3 DNA reads TGTGCCAGCAGGACCAACCGGGACAGAACACTCGGGGAGCTGTGTTTT. The chain uses TRBV6-1 and TRBJ2-2; 7 nucleotides align to TRBD1. CDR3 size: 16 residues. Looked up from germline, CDR1 is MNHNS and CDR2 is SASEGT.

This clonotype was seen repeatedly, ten times or more. V is TRBV12-3 or TRBV12-4 and J is TRBJ1-2; TRBD1 matches at 9 bases. Germline trimming cut 6 bases from V and 0 bases from J; bases unmatched to any gene: 8. The CDR3 contains 16 residues. CDR3 sequence: CASSPGQGLANYGYTF. In DNA, the CDR3 is TGTGCCAGCAGCCCGGGACAGGGACTAGCTAACTATGGCTACACCTTC.

This clonotype turned up a few times. The CDR3 reads CASSPGAGTGRQPQHF. The CDR3 region has the DNA TGTGCCAGCAGTCCAGGCGCTGGGACAGGCAGGCAGCCCCAGCATTTT. The genes are TRBV28 and TRBJ1-5; 8 bases agree with TRBD1. With 5 bases clipped from V and 7 bases from J, the junction kept 13 bases outside the gene matches. Germline CDR1 MDHEN, CDR2 SYDVKM. The CDR3 is 16 residues long.

V gene TRBV27 combines with J gene TRBJ1-6, with 7 nucleotides matching TRBD1. The V segment lost 5 bases and the J segment 9 bases; nucleotides outside the gene matches: 7. Per the germline V gene, CDR1 is MNHEY and CDR2 is SMNVEV (reference sequence). The length of the CDR3 is 14 residues. CDR3 nucleotide sequence: TGTGCCAGCAGTACCAGGGACAGCGGTTCACCCCTCCACTTT. It yields the protein CASSTRDSGSPLHF.